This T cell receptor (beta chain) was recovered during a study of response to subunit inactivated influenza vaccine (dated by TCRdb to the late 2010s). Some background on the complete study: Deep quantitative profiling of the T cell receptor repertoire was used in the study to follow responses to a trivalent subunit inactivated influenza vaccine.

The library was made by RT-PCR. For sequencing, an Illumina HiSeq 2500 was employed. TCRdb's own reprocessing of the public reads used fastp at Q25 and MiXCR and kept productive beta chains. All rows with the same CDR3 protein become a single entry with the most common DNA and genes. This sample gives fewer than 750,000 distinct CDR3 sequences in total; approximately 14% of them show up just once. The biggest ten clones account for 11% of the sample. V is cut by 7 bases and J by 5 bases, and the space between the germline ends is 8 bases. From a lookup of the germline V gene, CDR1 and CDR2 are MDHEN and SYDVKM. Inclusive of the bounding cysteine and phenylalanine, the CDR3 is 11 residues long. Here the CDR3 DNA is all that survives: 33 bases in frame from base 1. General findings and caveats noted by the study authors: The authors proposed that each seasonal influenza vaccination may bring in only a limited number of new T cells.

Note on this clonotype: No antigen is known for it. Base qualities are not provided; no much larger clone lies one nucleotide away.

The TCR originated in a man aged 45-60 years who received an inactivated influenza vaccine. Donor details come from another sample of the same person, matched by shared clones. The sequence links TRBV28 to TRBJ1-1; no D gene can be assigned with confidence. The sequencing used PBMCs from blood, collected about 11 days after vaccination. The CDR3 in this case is CASNVGTEAFF. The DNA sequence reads TGTGCCAGCAACGTGGGGACTGAAGCTTTCTTT.